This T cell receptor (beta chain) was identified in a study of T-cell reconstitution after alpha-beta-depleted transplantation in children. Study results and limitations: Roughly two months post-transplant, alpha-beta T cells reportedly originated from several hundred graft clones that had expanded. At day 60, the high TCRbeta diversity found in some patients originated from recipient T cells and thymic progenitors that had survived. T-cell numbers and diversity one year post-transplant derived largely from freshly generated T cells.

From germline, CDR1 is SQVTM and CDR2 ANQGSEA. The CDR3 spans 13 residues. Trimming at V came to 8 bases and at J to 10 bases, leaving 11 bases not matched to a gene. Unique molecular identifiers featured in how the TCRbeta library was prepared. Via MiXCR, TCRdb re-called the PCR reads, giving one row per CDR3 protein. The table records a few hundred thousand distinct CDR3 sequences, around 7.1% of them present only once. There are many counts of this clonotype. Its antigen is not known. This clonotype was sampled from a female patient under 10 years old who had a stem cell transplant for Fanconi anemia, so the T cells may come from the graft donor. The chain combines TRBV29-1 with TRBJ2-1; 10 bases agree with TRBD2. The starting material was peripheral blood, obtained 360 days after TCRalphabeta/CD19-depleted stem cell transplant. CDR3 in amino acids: CSSWGTSVGEQFF. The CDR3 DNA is TGCAGCTCGTGGGGGACTAGCGTAGGGGAGCAGTTCTTC.